This record looks at one TCR beta chain sequence and its context. Libraries of TCR beta came from iRepertoire HTBI primers plus Arm-PCR of CDR3 regions. TCRdb re-called the multiplex PCR reads with MiXCR, one entry per CDR3 protein. The sample contains about 540,000 distinct CDR3 sequences, approximately 15% of which appear only once. This record comes from a study of regulatory T cells in long-lasting Graves disease. Trimming removed 2 bases from V and 3 bases from J; junction bases left unmatched: 7. Germline V gene lookup returns CDR1 MGHRA and CDR2 YSYEKL. The CDR3 is made up of 16 amino acids. Time point here: newly diagnosed GD, antithyroid drugs for less than 3 months. After RNA was extracted from PBMCs, the TCR library was made from it. The sample was also reused in another study, on T cells in Graves' hyperthyroidism and ophthalmopathy.

This sample comprised peripheral blood mononuclear cells (PBMCs), obtained at new diagnosis, from a patient treated with antithyroid drugs. V usage is TRBV4-1 and J usage is TRBJ1-5; 7 bases fit TRBD1. The source is a man aged 30 to 45 with Graves disease. The CDR3 sequence: CASSQPKDRNNQPQHF. The CDR3 nucleotides read TGCGCCAGCAGCCAACCTAAGGACAGGAACAATCAGCCCCAGCATTTT.